This T cell receptor (beta chain) emerged from a study of shared clonotypes between healthy human individuals. Naive CD8 populations comprised CD45RO-negative cells positively selected for CCR7, excluding terminally differentiated effector memory CD45RA+ cells. On sorted subsets, replicate PCRs used about 200 ng DNA, or 30,000 or so T cell genomes. Clones were sequenced by immunoSEQ multiplex PCR, and TCRdb holds only the in-frame ones, with some missing. The sample yields about 590,000 clones, 95% to 96% seen once. Germline-derived CDR1 and CDR2 are SGHDN and FVKESK. Trimming pared 0 bases from V and 0 bases from J, leaving 8 bases between. The CDR3 totals 15 residues.

The chain combines TRBV14 with TRBJ1-1, with D maybe TRBD1 (5 bases). The clonotype originates from a woman in her twenties or thirties in good health. The sequenced sample consisted of naive CD8+ T cells sorted from blood. The CDR3 here is CASSQDLGVNTEAFF. The DNA for the CDR3 is TGTGCCAGCAGCCAAGATCTAGGGGTGAACACTGAAGCTTTCTTT.